These 22 T cell receptor beta chains originate from one sample sequenced in a study of T-cell memory formation after mild COVID-19. Via MiXCR, TCRdb re-called the 5' RACE reads, giving one row per CDR3 protein. The repertoire consists of about 240,000 distinct CDR3 sequences, with over 8.5% occurring once and the leading ten covering around 20%. The sample comprised PBMCs or a T cell subset sorted from them (not recorded which). These receptor sequences come from a man younger than 35 who had mild COVID-19 (a few samples of this study predate the infection). Cell type and time point are not known.

The rearrangement joins TRBV5-1 to TRBJ2-5, with 7 nucleotides matching TRBD2. The germline V gene has CDR1 SGHRS and CDR2 YFSETQ. CDR3 length: 15 residues. The J segment lost 5 bases and the V segment lost 3 bases, leaving 10 bases of the junction unmatched. CDR3 nucleotide sequence: TGCGCCAGCAGCTCGGAGGGAGCGGGGTCGGAGACCCAGTACTTC. It translates to CASSSEGAGSETQYF.

This chain joins TRBV7-3 and TRBJ2-1; the D gene is possibly TRBD1 (5 bases). Germline V gives CDR1 SGHTA, CDR2 FQGTGA. The length of the CDR3 is 14 residues. V dropped 5 bases and J dropped 2 bases, with 10 bases sitting between them. CDR3 sequence reads: CASSPQGPYNEQFF. The CDR3 DNA is TGTGCCAGCAGCCCCCAGGGCCCCTACAATGAGCAGTTCTTC.

J is TRBJ1-1 and V is TRBV4-1, with D tentatively TRBD1 (5 bases). CDR1 and CDR2 from the germline V gene are MGHRA and YSYEKL. CDR3 size: 14 residues. V was shortened by 0 bases and J by 3 bases, with 8 bases between the two germline ends. Here the CDR3 DNA reads TGCGCCAGCAGCCAAGAGGGGCGGGACACTGAAGCTTTCTTT. Its protein product is CASSQEGRDTEAFF.

CDR3 loop: CASHRYSTDYEQYF. CDR3 coding DNA: TGTGCCAGCCACCGTTATTCGACGGACTACGAGCAGTACTTC. The V and J genes are TRBV5-6 and TRBJ2-7; unclear D gene. Between the trimmed V and J ends, which lost 7 bases and 3 bases, there was a span of 17 bases. Germline CDR1 reads SGHDT; CDR2 reads YYEEEE. The CDR3 has 14 residues.

This clonotype was seen only a few times. The CDR3 protein is CSARTVTDTQYF. Written as DNA, the CDR3 is TGCAGTGCTAGGACTGTCACAGATACGCAGTATTTT. V and J are TRBV20-1 and TRBJ2-3; no reliable D call. Trimming took off 3 bases at V and 2 bases at J, with 6 bases between the two ends. The CDR3 is made up of 12 amino acids. Germline V lookup: CDR1 DFQATT, CDR2 SNEGSKA (reference sequence).

This clonotype has only a few counts. The chain has TRBV12-3 or TRBV12-4 and TRBJ1-5; the D is unclear. With 5 bases removed from V and 7 bases from J, the gap between germline ends came to 12 bases. The CDR3 consists of 13 residues. This CDR3 reads CASSQSEWQPQHF. The CDR3 DNA follows: TGTGCCAGCAGTCAATCGGAGTGGCAGCCCCAGCATTTT.

This clonotype was seen ten or more times. The chain uses TRBV18 and TRBJ2-5; D call uncertain. The V end was cut by 6 bases, the J end by 5 bases, with 13 bases between. This CDR3 comprises 13 residues. Germline V CDR1 and CDR2: KGHSH, LQKENI. In DNA, the CDR3 is TGTGCCAGCTCTCTTGTCGCATTTGAGACCCAGTACTTC. Protein: CASSLVAFETQYF. The variable domain in full, with the rest retrieved from reference TRBV18 and TRBJ2-5, is NAGVMQNPRHLVRRRGQEARLRCSPMKGHSHVYWYRQLPEEGLKFMVYLQKENIIDESGMPKERFSAEFPKEGPSILRIQQVVRGDSAAYFCASSLVAFETQYFGPGTRLLVL.

The rearrangement links TRBV7-2 to TRBJ1-4; maybe TRBD1 (6 bases). The CDR3 sequence is 14 residues long. V was trimmed by 1 base and J by 7 bases, leaving 10 bases between them. CDR1 SGHTA and CDR2 FQGNSA come from the germline V gene. CDR3 nucleotides: TGTGCCAGCAGCTTAGGTGGACAGTCTGAAAAACTGTTTTTT. This sequence encodes CASSLGGQSEKLFF.

In this sample, this clonotype turned up a few times. V gene TRBV29-1 combines with J gene TRBJ2-1; perhaps TRBD1 as D (6 bases). The length of the CDR3 is 13 residues. Trimming shortened V by 4 bases and J by 3 bases, and 10 bases separated the two germline ends. Germline CDR1 reads SQVTM; CDR2 reads ANQGSEA. The CDR3 nucleotides read TGCAGCGTTGGACCGGACAGCTACAATGAGCAGTTCTTC. This translates into CSVGPDSYNEQFF.

This clonotype was seen once. V gene TRBV5-6 combines with J gene TRBJ1-1, with D unclear. Germline-derived CDR1 and CDR2 are SGHDT and YYEEEE. V was clipped by 4 bases and J by 2 bases, with 18 bases between them. The CDR3 is 16 residues long. CDR3 bases: TGTGCCAGCAGCCGGAACATTCGTCCAGGTAACACTGAAGCTTTCTTT. This codes for CASSRNIRPGNTEAFF. The full variable domain, with the rest looked up from reference TRBV5-6 and TRBJ1-1, is DAGVTQSPTHLIKTRGQQVTLRCSPKSGHDTVSWYQQALGQGPQFIFQYYEEEERQRGNFPDRFSGHQFPNYSSELNVNALLLGDSALYLCASSRNIRPGNTEAFFGQGTRLTVV.

The CDR3 DNA follows: TGTGCCAGCAGTCGCTCTGAGAGGACTACACACGAGACCCAGTACTTC. Residues: CASSRSERTTHETQYF. The chain carries TRBV6-2 or TRBV6-3 and TRBJ2-5; D perhaps matches TRBD2 (6 bases). V lost 5 bases, J lost 5 bases, and 21 bases lay in between. CDR1 MNHEY and CDR2 SVGEGT come from the germline V gene. CDR3 length: 16 amino acids.

The chain recombines TRBV7-8 with TRBJ1-6; perhaps TRBD1 as D (6 bases). V was trimmed by 4 bases and J by 7 bases, leaving 11 bases between them. The CDR3 has 14 residues. The germline CDR1 and CDR2 sequences are SGHVS and FQNEAQ. The CDR3 sequence: CASSYRVRNSPLHF. The CDR3 region has the DNA TGTGCCAGCAGCTACAGGGTCAGGAATTCACCCCTCCACTTT.

The V gene is TRBV4-3, the J gene TRBJ2-3; 7 nucleotides match TRBD2. In germline, CDR1 is LGHNA, CDR2 YSLEER. V shed 4 bases, J shed 5 bases, and the junction held 9 bases outside the gene matches. The CDR3 totals 15 residues. The CDR3 DNA sequence: TGCGCCAGCAGCCCCCAGGGAGGGGCCGGAGATACGCAGTATTTT. Translation gives CASSPQGGAGDTQYF.

This clonotype was seen repeatedly, ten times or more. V gene TRBV20-1 combines with J gene TRBJ1-4; D not certain. CDR1 is DFQATT and CDR2 is SNEGSKA in the germline V gene (reference sequence). This CDR3 has 14 residues. The V end was cut by 6 bases, the J end by 0 bases, with 11 bases between. The CDR3 reads CSAPRPATNEKLFF. The CDR3 nucleotides read TGCAGTGCCCCCCGACCGGCAACTAATGAAAAACTGTTTTTT.

The chain has TRBV29-1 and TRBJ2-1; D is possibly TRBD1 (6 bases). CDR3 length: 12 residues. Germline CDR1 SQVTM, CDR2 ANQGSEA. Trimming shortened V by 8 bases and J by 2 bases, and 10 bases separated the two germline ends. CDR3 loop: CSTGQTYNEQFF. CDR3 nucleotides: TGCAGCACAGGACAGACCTACAATGAGCAGTTCTTC.

This clonotype was detected a few times. The V gene is TRBV10-3, the J gene TRBJ2-7; D is uncertain. Trimming shortened V by 4 bases and J by 2 bases, and 9 bases separated the two germline ends. Germline V CDR1 and CDR2: ENHRY, SYGVKD. The CDR3 consists of 13 residues. CDR3: CAISVGPTYEQYF. The DNA of the CDR3 is TGTGCCATCAGTGTCGGACCTACCTACGAGCAGTACTTC.

This clonotype was observed a handful of times. The chain joins TRBV29-1 to TRBJ1-3, with D unclear. This CDR3 region has 12 residues. The ends were cut back, 6 bases at V and 2 bases at J, with 8 bases in the middle. Germline V gives CDR1 SQVTM, CDR2 ANQGSEA. CDR3 region: CSVVQAGNTIYF. CDR3 bases: TGCAGCGTCGTCCAGGCTGGAAACACCATATATTTT.

This clonotype was observed a few times. This chain uses TRBV20-1 with TRBJ2-2; D is unclear. CDR3 length: 15 residues. Germline CDR1 and CDR2: DFQATT and SNEGSKA (reference sequence). V lost 0 bases, J lost 3 bases, and 11 bases lay in between. The CDR3 DNA is TGCAGTGCTAGAGATAGTTCGTTCTACACCGGGGAGCTGTTTTTT. Translated: CSARDSSFYTGELFF.

This clonotype has at least ten counts. J is TRBJ1-1 and V is TRBV20-1, with TRBD1 identical over 7 bases. CDR1 is DFQATT and CDR2 is SNEGSKA in the germline V gene (reference sequence). This CDR3 contains 14 residues. V was clipped by 1 base and J by 4 bases; unmatched bases: 6. The CDR3 DNA sequence: TGCAGTGCTAGAGCCCCCGGGACAGCCACTGAAGCTTTCTTT. Encoded protein: CSARAPGTATEAFF.

This clonotype showed up just a few times. The V gene is TRBV4-1, the J gene TRBJ2-4, with 7 bases that match TRBD1. V lost 4 bases and J lost 0; bases outside the gene matches: 3. CDR1 is MGHRA and CDR2 is YSYEKL in the germline V gene. This CDR3 is built from 15 residues. The CDR3 region is CASSPGQLAKNIQYF. CDR3 nucleotide sequence: TGCGCCAGCAGCCCGGGACAGCTAGCCAAAAACATTCAGTACTTC.

The V and J genes are TRBV12-3 or TRBV12-4 and TRBJ2-3, with D possibly TRBD2 on 6 matching bases. Trimming shortened V by 7 bases and J by 2 bases, and 13 bases separated the two germline ends. The CDR3 has 14 residues. CDR3 residues: CASNTLGLTDTQYF. The CDR3 DNA reads as TGTGCCAGCAACACCTTGGGACTCACAGATACGCAGTATTTT.

Many counts were recorded for this clonotype. The V call is TRBV21-1, the J call TRBJ2-7; no check of the table's D call, TRBD1, against the DNA was made. TRBV21-1 is described as a pseudogene. CDR3 length: 13 amino acids. The chain's CDR3 is CASSNGRSYEQYF. CDR3 in DNA: TGTGCCAGCAGCAACGGGCGTTCCTACGAGCAGTACTTC.